This T cell receptor (beta chain) was sequenced for a study of CD8+ T cells in alopecia areata. Points from the study as a whole: Scalp sequencing captures resident alphabeta T cells of normal skin too.

Extraction and reverse transcription of RNA yielded cDNA as the sequencing template. The method was immunoSEQ multiplex PCR; TCRdb's version includes in-frame clones alone and lacks a portion of them. Of 110,000 or so clones in the sample, about 60% were seen once. V was clipped by 0 bases and J by 5 bases, with 6 bases between them. CDR1 is WSHSY and CDR2 is SAAADI in the germline V gene. The CDR3 is made up of 13 amino acids. As concerns this clone: Its antigen is as yet unknown.

The sequenced sample consisted of NKG2D-low CD8+ T cells sorted from blood. The clonotype comes from a human donor with alopecia areata. V gene TRBV10-2 combines with J gene TRBJ2-3; tentative D call: TRBD2 (6 bases). The CDR3 region has the DNA TGCGCCAGCAGTGAGTCCGGGGGAGATACGCAGTATTTT. It translates to CASSESGGDTQYF.